The 15 T cell receptor beta chains presented below share a single source sample, sequenced in a study of cytomegalovirus exposure and HLA in healthy donors. The PCR was carried out with 60 Vbeta primers and 13 Jbeta primers. The data were produced by immunoSEQ multiplex PCR, yet TCRdb's version contains in-frame clones alone and is incomplete. The sample gives under 85,000 clones, 78% of which show up once; roughly 1.5% is in the top ten. The sequencing input was PBMCs. Receptors were obtained from a man in his forties in good health and CMV-seronegative.

J is TRBJ2-7 and V is TRBV6-1; TRBD2 agrees at 13 bases. V shed 6 bases, J shed 7 bases, and the junction held 9 bases outside the gene matches. The CDR3 totals 15 residues. CDR1 is MNHNS and CDR2 is SASEGT in the germline V gene. The CDR3 reads CASSPTGLAGNEQYF. The CDR3 coding sequence is TGTGCCAGCAGCCCTACGGGACTAGCGGGAAATGAGCAGTACTTC.

The rearrangement uses TRBV2 and TRBJ1-2; D is uncertain. The CDR3 contains 13 residues. Trimming removed 3 bases at V and 8 bases at J, with 13 bases between. Germline V gene sequence: CDR1 SNHLY, CDR2 FYNNEI. CDR3 region: CASSDLKRKGYTF. CDR3 coding DNA: TGTGCCAGCAGTGATCTGAAGAGAAAGGGCTACACCTTC.

The chain joins TRBV5-4 to TRBJ2-2; perhaps TRBD2 as D (5 bases). CDR3 length: 16 residues. The V end was cut by 6 bases, the J end by 4 bases, with 19 bases between. Germline loops: CDR1 SGHNT, CDR2 YYREEE (reference sequence). The CDR3 spells CASTIFSGSGTGELFF. In nucleotides, the CDR3 is TGTGCCAGCACCATATTTAGTGGGAGCGGCACCGGGGAGCTGTTTTTT.

This rearrangement joins TRBV4-2 to TRBJ2-3, with D possibly TRBD2 on 5 matching bases. CDR1 and CDR2 from the germline V gene are LGHNA and YNFKEQ. V was cut by 0 bases and J by 2 bases, with 9 bases left in between. The CDR3 has 15 amino acids. CDR3 region: CASSQDVRDTDTQYF. In nucleotides, the CDR3 is TGTGCCAGCAGCCAAGACGTCCGGGACACAGATACGCAGTATTTT.

This clone occurred a few times. The chain links TRBV5-1 to TRBJ2-1; a possible D gene is TRBD1 (6 bases). With 0 bases removed from V and 5 bases from J, the gap between germline ends came to 6 bases. The CDR3 covers 13 residues. Looked up from germline, CDR1 is SGHRS and CDR2 is YFSETQ. CDR3 amino acids: CASSLGQDNEQFF. DNA for the CDR3: TGCGCCAGCAGCTTGGGACAGGACAATGAGCAGTTCTTC.

This rearrangement joins TRBV19 to TRBJ1-1; D call uncertain. The CDR3 covers 15 residues. Germline values: CDR1 LNHDA, CDR2 SQIVND (reference sequence). Trimming took off 1 base at V and 5 bases at J, with 14 bases between the two ends. The CDR3 region is CASSIASSGETEAFF. The CDR3 DNA reads TGTGCCAGTAGTATAGCCTCAAGCGGAGAGACTGAAGCTTTCTTT.

This sequence joins TRBV6-1 and TRBJ1-2; 9 positions agree with TRBD1. Germline V gene sequence: CDR1 MNHNS, CDR2 SASEGT. V was clipped by 5 bases and J by 3 bases; unmatched bases: 1. This CDR3 has 13 residues. The CDR3 nucleotides are TGTGCCAGCAGTCGGGACAGGGACTATGGCTACACCTTC. Translating gives CASSRDRDYGYTF.

The rearrangement joins TRBV18 to TRBJ2-5; TRBD2 agrees at 9 bases. V trimming: 3 bases; J trimming: 5 bases; junction bases outside the gene matches: 4. The CDR3 runs 14 residues. Germline CDR1 reads KGHSH; CDR2 reads LQKENI. As DNA, the CDR3 is TGTGCCAGCTCACCCCCGGGACTAGCCGAGACCCAGTACTTC. It encodes CASSPPGLAETQYF.

This clone was found once. The chain links TRBV30 to TRBJ2-3, with TRBD2 matching 8 bases. V shed 2 bases and J 1 base; nucleotides not matched to a gene: 2. In germline, CDR1 is GTSNPN, CDR2 SVGIG (reference sequence). CDR3 length: 14 amino acids. As DNA, the CDR3 is TGTGCCTGGAGTCCGGGACTAGGCACAGATACGCAGTATTTT. This encodes CAWSPGLGTDTQYF.

This clone was found once. The V call is TRBV27, the J call TRBJ1-1; D remains unclear. The V end lost 3 bases, the J end lost 1 base, and 6 bases lay between the germline ends. Germline V gives CDR1 MNHEY, CDR2 SMNVEV (reference sequence). The CDR3 runs 13 residues. Here the CDR3 reads CASSLGRNTEAFF. CDR3 bases: TGTGCCAGCAGTTTGGGGAGGAACACTGAAGCTTTCTTT.

This rearrangement joins TRBV15 to TRBJ2-1, with TRBD1 matching 9 bases. The ends lost 1 base at V and 8 bases at J; junction bases unmatched: 6. Germline V gene lookup returns CDR1 LNHNV and CDR2 YYDKDF (reference sequence). The CDR3 contains 15 residues. CDR3 nucleotide sequence: TGTGCCACCAGCAGAGGAGGACAGGGGATTGATGAGCAGTTCTTC. Translation: CATSRGGQGIDEQFF.

CDR3 sequence reads: CASRGYGGAETQYF. The CDR3 DNA follows: TGTGCCAGCAGGGGTTACGGGGGGGCGGAGACCCAGTACTTC. The chain links TRBV28 to TRBJ2-5; 8 bases agree with TRBD2. V lost 6 bases to trimming and J lost 5 bases; unmatched junction nucleotides: 8. From germline, CDR1 is MDHEN and CDR2 SYDVKM. The CDR3 spans 14 residues.

The chain carries TRBV6-5 and TRBJ2-5; 11 bases fit TRBD2. Germline V CDR1 and CDR2: MNHEY, SVGAGI. This CDR3 comprises 14 residues. J was trimmed by 3 bases and V by 7 bases; bases with no gene match: 4. In nucleotides, the CDR3 is TGTGCCAGCAAAACGGGACTAGCGGAAGAGACCCAGTACTTC. Protein sequence: CASKTGLAEETQYF.

The J gene is TRBJ2-2, the V gene TRBV28, with D unclear. V lost 2 bases, J lost 7 bases, and 8 bases lay in between. The V gene's germline CDR1 is MDHEN and CDR2 SYDVKM. This CDR3 region has 13 residues. CDR3 coding DNA: TGTGCCAGCAGTTTAAATCGTCTCGGGGAGCTGTTTTTT. Residues: CASSLNRLGELFF.

This clone was detected a few times. The V and J genes are TRBV28 and TRBJ2-5, with 8 nucleotides matching TRBD1. The CDR3 consists of 17 residues. V was clipped by 6 bases and J by 6 bases; unmatched bases: 18. The germline V gene has CDR1 MDHEN and CDR2 SYDVKM. Here the CDR3 reads CASRKRYQGAPVKTQYF. DNA of the CDR3: TGTGCCAGCAGGAAGAGGTATCAGGGGGCGCCTGTGAAGACCCAGTACTTC.